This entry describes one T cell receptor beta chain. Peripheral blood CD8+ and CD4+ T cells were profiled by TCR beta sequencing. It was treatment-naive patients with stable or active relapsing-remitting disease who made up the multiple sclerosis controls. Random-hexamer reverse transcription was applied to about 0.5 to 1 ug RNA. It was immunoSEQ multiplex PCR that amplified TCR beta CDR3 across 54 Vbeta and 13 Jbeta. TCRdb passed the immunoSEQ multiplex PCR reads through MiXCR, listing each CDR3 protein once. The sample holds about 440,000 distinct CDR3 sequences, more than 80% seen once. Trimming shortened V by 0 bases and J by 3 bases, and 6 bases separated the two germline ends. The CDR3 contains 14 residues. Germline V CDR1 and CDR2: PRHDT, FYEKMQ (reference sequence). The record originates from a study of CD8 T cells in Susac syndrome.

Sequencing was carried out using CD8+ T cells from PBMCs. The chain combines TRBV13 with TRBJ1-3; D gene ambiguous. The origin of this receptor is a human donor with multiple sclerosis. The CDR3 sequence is CASSLGELGNTIYF. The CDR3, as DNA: TGTGCCAGCAGCTTAGGAGAGCTTGGAAACACCATATATTTT.